Listed below are T cell receptor beta chains from one sample, sequenced in a study of shared clonotypes between healthy human individuals. Data came from immunoSEQ multiplex PCR; TCRdb stores just in-frame clones and leaves some out. The sample has roughly 1,800,000 clones, just under 95% seen once. Material for sequencing was naive CD8+ T cells sorted from blood. The receptors come from a man aged 18 to 35 in good health. Both conserved end residues are part of each CDR3. D genes are given only for firm matches. The size field is filled for only some rows; it gives once, few, many or a size class.

J: TRBJ2-3; D: NA; V: TRBV7-6; size: NA; CDR3: CASSLEAGTDTQYF; DNA: TGTGCCAGCAGCTTAGAGGCAGGGACAGATACGCAGTATTTT
J: TRBJ2-7; D: TRBD2; V: TRBV9; size: NA; CDR3: CASSSTSGGAFEQYF; DNA: TGTGCCAGCAGCTCGACTAGCGGGGGGGCCTTCGAGCAGTACTTC
J: TRBJ2-3; D: NA; V: TRBV6-5; size: NA; CDR3: CASSYEASATDTQYF; DNA: TGTGCCAGCAGTTACGAAGCGTCAGCCACAGATACGCAGTATTTT
J: TRBJ2-7; D: TRBD2; V: TRBV4-2; size: NA; CDR3: CASSQPSGERYEQYF; DNA: TGTGCCAGCAGCCAACCTAGCGGGGAGCGTTACGAGCAGTACTTC
J: TRBJ2-7; D: TRBD1; V: TRBV11-2; size: NA; CDR3: CASSPGWDRGSYEQYF; DNA: TGTGCCAGCAGCCCCGGTTGGGACAGAGGATCTTACGAGCAGTACTTC
J: TRBJ2-1; D: NA; V: TRBV7-8; size: NA; CDR3: CASSSDSSYNEQFF; DNA: TGTGCCAGCAGCTCGGACAGCTCCTACAATGAGCAGTTCTTC
J: TRBJ2-1; D: TRBD2; V: TRBV6-1; size: NA; CDR3: CASSERWTSQFNEQFF; DNA: TGTGCCAGCAGTGAAAGGTGGACTAGTCAGTTCAATGAGCAGTTCTTC
J: TRBJ1-2; D: NA; V: TRBV5-6; size: NA; CDR3: CASSLGEGYGYTF; DNA: TGTGCCAGCAGCTTGGGAGAGGGTTATGGCTACACCTTC
J: TRBJ1-4; D: NA; V: TRBV7-9; size: NA; CDR3: CASSFEGDSEKLFF; DNA: TGTGCCAGCAGCTTTGAGGGCGACAGTGAAAAACTGTTTTTT
J: TRBJ2-5; D: NA; V: TRBV15; size: NA; CDR3: CATSLPPGAQETQYF; DNA: TGTGCCACCAGCCTCCCTCCAGGGGCTCAAGAGACCCAGTACTTC
J: TRBJ2-7; D: NA; V: TRBV6-5; size: NA; CDR3: CASSFSTSYEQYF; DNA: TGTGCCAGCAGTTTTAGTACCTCCTACGAGCAGTACTTC
J: TRBJ2-1; D: NA; V: TRBV6-1; size: NA; CDR3: CASSEALDNDEQFF; DNA: TGTGCCAGCAGTGAAGCCCTGGATAACGATGAGCAGTTCTTC
J: TRBJ2-3; D: NA; V: TRBV28; size: NA; CDR3: CASQLQNTDTQYF; DNA: TGTGCCTCCCAACTCCAGAACACAGATACGCAGTATTTT
J: TRBJ1-6; D: NA; V: TRBV2; size: few; CDR3: CASSGGSSYNSPLHF; DNA: TGTGCCAGCAGTGGGGGGTCCAGCTATAATTCACCCCTCCACTTT
J: TRBJ1-2; D: NA; V: TRBV13; size: NA; CDR3: CASSERPVSSVNF; DNA: TGTGCCAGCTCCGAAAGGCCCGTAAGCTCTGTTAACTTC
J: TRBJ2-1; D: NA; V: TRBV5-1; size: NA; CDR3: CASSLRESVGGQFF; DNA: TGCGCCAGCAGCTTGCGGGAGTCGGTTGGTGGGCAGTTCTTC
J: TRBJ2-1; D: TRBD2; V: TRBV10-1; size: NA; CDR3: CASSESGLTYNEQFF; DNA: TGCGCCAGCAGTGAGTCGGGACTAACCTACAATGAGCAGTTCTTC
J: TRBJ2-2; D: NA; V: TRBV27; size: NA; CDR3: CASSFFYTGELFF; DNA: TGTGCCAGCAGTTTCTTCTACACCGGGGAGCTGTTTTTT
J: TRBJ2-7; D: NA; V: TRBV4-1; size: NA; CDR3: CASSQEVNSYEQYF; DNA: TGCGCCAGCAGCCAAGAGGTCAACTCCTACGAGCAGTACTTC
J: TRBJ2-1; D: NA; V: TRBV27; size: NA; CDR3: CASSTLDLRGYNEQFF; DNA: TGTGCCAGCAGTACATTAGACCTACGAGGCTACAATGAGCAGTTCTTC
J: TRBJ2-1; D: NA; V: TRBV11-2; size: NA; CDR3: CASSLSYNEQFF; DNA: TGTGCCAGCAGCTTATCCTACAATGAGCAGTTCTTC
J: TRBJ1-2; D: NA; V: TRBV6-1; size: once; CDR3: CASHGTDNYYGYTF; DNA: TGTGCCAGCCATGGCACGGACAACTACTATGGCTACACCTTC
J: TRBJ2-7; D: NA; V: TRBV9; size: NA; CDR3: CASSVRGDLYEQYF; DNA: TGTGCCAGCAGCGTAAGGGGGGATCTCTACGAGCAGTACTTC
J: TRBJ1-1; D: NA; V: TRBV28; size: NA; CDR3: CASSPNGDGNTEAFF; DNA: TGTGCCAGCAGCCCAAATGGGGACGGGAACACTGAAGCTTTCTTT
J: TRBJ2-7; D: TRBD1; V: TRBV5-4; size: NA; CDR3: CASSLSGTGHYEQYF; DNA: TGTGCCAGCAGCCTCTCCGGGACAGGGCACTACGAGCAGTACTTC